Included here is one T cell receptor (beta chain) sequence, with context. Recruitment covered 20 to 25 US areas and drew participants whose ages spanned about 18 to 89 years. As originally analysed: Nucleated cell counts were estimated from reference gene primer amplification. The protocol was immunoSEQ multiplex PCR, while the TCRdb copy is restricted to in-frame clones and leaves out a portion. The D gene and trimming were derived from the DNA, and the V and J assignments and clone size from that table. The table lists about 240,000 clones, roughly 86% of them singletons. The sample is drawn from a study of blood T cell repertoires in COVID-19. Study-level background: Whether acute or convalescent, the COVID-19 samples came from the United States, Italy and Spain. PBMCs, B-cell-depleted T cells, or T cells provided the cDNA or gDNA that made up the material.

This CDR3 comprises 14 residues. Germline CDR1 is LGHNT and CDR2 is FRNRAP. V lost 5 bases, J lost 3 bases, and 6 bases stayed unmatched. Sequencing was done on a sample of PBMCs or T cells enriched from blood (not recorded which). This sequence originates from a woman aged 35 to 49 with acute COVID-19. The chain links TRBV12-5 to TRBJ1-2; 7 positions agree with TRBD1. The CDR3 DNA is TGTGCTAGTGGTACCGGACAGGCCCACTATGGCTACACCTTC. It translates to CASGTGQAHYGYTF.